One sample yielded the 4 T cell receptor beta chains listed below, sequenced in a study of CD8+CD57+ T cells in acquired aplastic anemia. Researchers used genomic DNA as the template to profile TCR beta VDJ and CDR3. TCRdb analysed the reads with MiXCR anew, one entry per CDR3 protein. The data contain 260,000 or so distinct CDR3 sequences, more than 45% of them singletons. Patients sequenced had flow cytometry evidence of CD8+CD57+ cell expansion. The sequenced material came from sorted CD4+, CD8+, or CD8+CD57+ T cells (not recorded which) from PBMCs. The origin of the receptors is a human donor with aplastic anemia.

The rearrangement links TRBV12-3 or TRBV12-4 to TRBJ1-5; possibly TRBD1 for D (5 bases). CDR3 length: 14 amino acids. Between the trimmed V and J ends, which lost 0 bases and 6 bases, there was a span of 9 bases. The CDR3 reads CASSLAPGVQPQHF. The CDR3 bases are TGTGCCAGCAGTTTAGCCCCGGGGGTTCAGCCCCAGCATTTT.

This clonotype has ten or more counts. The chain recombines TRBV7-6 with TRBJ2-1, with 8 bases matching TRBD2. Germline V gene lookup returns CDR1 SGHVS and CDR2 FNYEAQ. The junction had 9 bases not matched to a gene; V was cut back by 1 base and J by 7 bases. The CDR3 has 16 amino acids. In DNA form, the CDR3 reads TGTGCCAGCAGCTTAGACCGGGGGGGCCCCGTTAATGAGCAGTTCTTC. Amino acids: CASSLDRGGPVNEQFF.

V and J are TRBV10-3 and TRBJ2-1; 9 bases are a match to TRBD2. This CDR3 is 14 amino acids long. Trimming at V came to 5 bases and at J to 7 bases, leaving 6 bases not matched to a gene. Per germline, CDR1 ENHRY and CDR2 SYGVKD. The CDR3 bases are TGTGCCATCAGTAAAAGCGGGGGGAATAATGAGCAGTTCTTC. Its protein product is CAISKSGGNNEQFF.

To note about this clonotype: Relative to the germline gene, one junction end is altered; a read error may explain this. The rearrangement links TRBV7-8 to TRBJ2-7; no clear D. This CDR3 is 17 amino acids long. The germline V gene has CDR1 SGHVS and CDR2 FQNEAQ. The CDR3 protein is CASSQNFVQPPRYEQYF. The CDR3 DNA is TGCGCCAGCAGCCAGAACTTCGTGCAGCCGCCCCGCTACGAGCAGTACTTC. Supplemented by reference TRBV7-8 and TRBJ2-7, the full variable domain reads GAGVSQSPRYKVAKRGQDVALRCDPISGHVSLFWYQQALGQGPEFLTYFQNEAQLDKSGLPSDRFFAERPEGSVSTLKIQRTQQEDSAVYLCASSQNFVQPPRYEQYFGPGTRLTVT.